A single sample gave rise to the 32 T cell receptor beta chains below, sequenced in a study of molecular identifiers for immune sequencing clone quantification (dated by TCRdb to between 2018 and 2020). The method was PCR. The instrument given in TCRdb is Illumina HiSeq 4000. TCRdb took the public reads, trimmed them with fastp at Q25, ran MiXCR for clone calling and kept in-frame beta chains. Rows with a matching CDR3 protein are joined into one entry that keeps the most common DNA and genes. This sample comprises roughly 90,000 distinct CDR3 sequences, about 20% of them detected only once. Around 0.8% of the sample goes to the ten largest clones. Input material: naive CD8+ T cells from blood, with Jurkat cell RNA spiked in. The sample's cell subset or site label, in plain terms: FACS-sorted CD8+CD4-CCR7+CD45RA+ naive T cells. These receptors all come from a human donor in good health. Some libraries in this study had Jurkat cell RNA spiked in.

This clonotype came up many times. CDR3 in DNA: TGTGCCAGCAGTCAACCGACAGGGGCAAACACTGAAGCTTTCTTT. This translates into CASSQPTGANTEAFF. This chain links TRBV12-3 or TRBV12-4 with TRBJ1-1; 8 positions match TRBD1. The CDR3 runs to 15 residues. V lost 5 bases and J lost 2; bases outside the gene matches: 7.

This clonotype was found many times. CDR3 coding DNA: TGTGCCAGCAGCCTTAGGGTCCCCGACCAGCCCCAGCATTTT. Translated: CASSLRVPDQPQHF. The chain couples TRBV12-3 or TRBV12-4 to TRBJ1-5; D remains ambiguous. Trimming left V 6 bases short and J 7 bases short, with 16 bases between. The CDR3 covers 14 residues.

This clonotype was counted at least ten times. The chain employs TRBV2 and TRBJ2-5, with 7 bases that match TRBD2. V lost 3 bases, J lost 2 bases, and 6 bases stayed unmatched. The CDR3 is made up of 15 amino acids. Germline CDR1 reads SNHLY; CDR2 reads FYNNEI. The CDR3 spells CASSERGSGQETQYF. The CDR3 bases are TGTGCCAGCAGTGAGAGAGGTAGCGGGCAAGAGACCCAGTACTTC.

In its sample, this clonotype was seen many times. J is TRBJ1-1 and V is TRBV7-9; D is unresolved. This CDR3 is built from 13 residues. The germline CDR1 and CDR2 sequences are SEHNR and FQNEAQ (reference sequence). Deletions cut 1 base from V and 4 bases from J, with 7 bases between. CDR3 region: CASSLGPSTEAFF. The CDR3 coding sequence is TGTGCCAGCAGCTTAGGTCCATCCACTGAAGCTTTCTTT.

The chain has TRBV7-9 and TRBJ2-3, with D tentatively TRBD1 (5 bases). CDR3 length: 14 amino acids. V was shortened by 2 bases and J by 0 bases, with 6 bases between the two germline ends. Germline values: CDR1 SEHNR, CDR2 FQNEAQ (reference sequence). CDR3 nucleotides: TGTGCCAGCAGCTTATACAGGAGCACAGATACGCAGTATTTT. Its translation is CASSLYRSTDTQYF.

This clonotype has just a few counts. This may be a read error, as it is one base from a much larger clone. The chain uses TRBV29-1 and TRBJ2-7; D perhaps matches TRBD1 (6 bases). The CDR3 runs 13 residues. The V end lost 1 base, the J end lost 5 bases, and 12 bases lay between the germline ends. Germline-derived CDR1 and CDR2 are SQVTM and ANQGSEA. CDR3 sequence (DNA): TGCAGCGTTGAAGGGGCAGGGGATAACGAGCAGTACTTC. Translating it yields CSVEGAGDNEQYF.

Only a few counts were recorded for this clonotype. The V gene is TRBV19, the J gene TRBJ2-7; 8 nucleotides line up with TRBD2. The CDR3 contains 15 residues. V shed 5 bases and J 2 bases; nucleotides not matched to a gene: 8. The V gene's germline CDR1 is LNHDA and CDR2 SQIVND (reference sequence). CDR3 region: CASSPLSGTPYEQYF. The CDR3 coding sequence is TGTGCCAGTAGTCCGCTTAGCGGGACACCCTACGAGCAGTACTTC. The full variable domain, completed using reference TRBV19 and TRBJ2-7, is DGGITQSPKYLFRKEGQNVTLSCEQNLNHDAMYWYRQDPGQGLRLIYYSQIVNDFQKGDIAEGYSVSREKKESFPLTVTSAQKNPTAFYLCASSPLSGTPYEQYFGPGTRLTVT.

The sample holds many counts of this clonotype. This chain joins TRBV11-2 and TRBJ1-5; tentatively, D is TRBD1 (6 bases). Germline V gene sequence: CDR1 SGHAT, CDR2 FQNNGV. This CDR3 region has 14 residues. V dropped 4 bases and J dropped 5 bases, with 12 bases sitting between them. CDR3 bases: TGTGCCAGCAGCTGGGACACTGGAGATCAGCCCCAGCATTTT. Translated: CASSWDTGDQPQHF.

In this sample, this clonotype turned up many times. The chain joins TRBV7-9 to TRBJ1-2, with 10 bases fitting TRBD1. The germline V gene encodes CDR1 SEHNR and CDR2 FQNEAQ (reference sequence). The V and J ends lost 5 bases and 8 bases, in that order; junction bases with no gene match: 11. This CDR3 has 15 amino acids. Here the CDR3 reads CASSTHSGTGDGYTF. Written as DNA, the CDR3 is TGTGCCAGCAGCACTCACTCCGGGACAGGGGACGGCTACACCTTC.

This clonotype was seen many times. The chain is built from TRBV5-1 and TRBJ1-1, with TRBD1 matching 11 bases. The CDR3 sequence is 17 residues long. Germline V CDR1 and CDR2: SGHRS, YFSETQ. After removal of 0 bases from V and 0 bases from J, the junction contained 4 bases not matched to a gene. CDR3 sequence reads: CASSLVWDRGLNTEAFF. CDR3 sequence (DNA): TGCGCCAGCAGCTTGGTTTGGGACAGGGGGTTGAACACTGAAGCTTTCTTT.

Concerning this clonotype itself: A much larger clone sits a single nucleotide away, making a read error possible. This chain joins TRBV27 and TRBJ2-1; 8 nucleotides line up with TRBD2. CDR1 and CDR2 from the germline V gene are MNHEY and SMNVEV (reference sequence). The CDR3 extends over 16 amino acids. The CDR3 coding sequence is TGTGCCAGCAGTTTAAGTCTAGCGGGCCCCTACAATAAGCAGTTCTTC. Residues: CASSLSLAGPYNKQFF.

This clonotype was observed at least ten times. Its ends do not fully match the called genes, so a read error is possible. This rearrangement joins TRBV29-1 to TRBJ2-7; 8 positions agree with TRBD1. Germline assignment: CDR1 SQVTM and CDR2 ANQGSEA. The CDR3 extends over 13 amino acids. CDR3 DNA: TGCAGCGCTGAAGACAGGGGCTCCTACGAGCAGTACTTC. Protein product: CSAEDRGSYEQYF.

The V and J genes are TRBV5-3 and TRBJ2-5; D ambiguous. TRBV5-3 has ORF status, its function being uncertain. The CDR3 is 12 amino acids. V lost 8 bases and J lost 5, with 13 bases in between. The CDR3 bases are TGTGCCAGCAGCCAGGAATGGGAGACCCAGTACTTC. Protein: CASSQEWETQYF.

This clonotype was counted only a few times. The chain combines TRBV4-3 with TRBJ2-2; 11 bases align to TRBD2. The ends lost 0 bases at V and 3 bases at J; junction bases unmatched: 3. CDR1 is LGHNA, CDR2 YSLEER, per germline. The CDR3 consists of 17 residues. The CDR3 sequence: CASSQEPSGRYTGELFF. CDR3 DNA sequence: TGCGCCAGCAGCCAAGAGCCTAGCGGGAGGTACACCGGGGAGCTGTTTTTT.

This clonotype was seen many times. The rearrangement uses TRBV19 and TRBJ2-7; 8 nucleotides agree with TRBD1. Germline V gene lookup returns CDR1 LNHDA and CDR2 SQIVND (reference sequence). CDR3 size: 14 residues. Germline trimming cut 7 bases from V and 5 bases from J; bases unmatched to any gene: 10. The chain's CDR3 is CASTPTGATDEQYF. For the CDR3, the DNA is TGTGCCAGTACCCCGACAGGGGCGACGGACGAGCAGTACTTC.

At least ten counts were recorded for this clonotype. The chain uses TRBV29-1 and TRBJ1-1, with D uncertain. V lost 5 bases to trimming and J lost 0 bases, with 4 bases between them. The germline gives CDR1 SQVTM, CDR2 ANQGSEA. CDR3 length: 11 residues. Here the CDR3 DNA reads TGCAGCGTTTCCTTGAACACTGAAGCTTTCTTT. Translation: CSVSLNTEAFF.

This clonotype was seen many times. The CDR3 sequence is CASSFLGGEQYF. The CDR3 nucleotides are TGTGCCAGCAGTTTTCTCGGGGGCGAGCAGTACTTC. V and J are TRBV28 and TRBJ2-7; maybe TRBD2 (6 bases). With 3 bases removed from V and 6 bases from J, the gap between germline ends came to 9 bases. The germline V gene encodes CDR1 MDHEN and CDR2 SYDVKM. The CDR3 covers 12 residues.

Turning to this clonotype: One end of the junction varies from germline; a read error may be responsible. The rearrangement links TRBV5-1 to TRBJ1-2; D uncertain. CDR3 length equals 12 residues. Germline V gives CDR1 SGHRS, CDR2 YFSETQ. The CDR3: CASGLDGYGYTF. In nucleotides, the CDR3 is TGCGCCAGCGGCTTGGACGGCTATGGCTACACCTTC.

Ten or more counts support this clonotype. The V and J genes are TRBV23-1 and TRBJ2-1; the match to TRBD1 covers 9 bases. TRBV23-1 is noted as an ORF with a role that remains uncertain. V gave up 2 bases and J gave up 6 bases; unmatched junction bases: 20. This CDR3 is 20 amino acids long. This CDR3 reads CASSQRPRTGVSFRSNEQFF. CDR3 DNA sequence: TGCGCCAGCAGTCAACGTCCCCGGACAGGGGTTTCTTTTAGGTCCAATGAGCAGTTCTTC.

This clonotype has at least ten counts. The J gene is TRBJ2-7, the V gene TRBV4-3, with 11 bases lining up with TRBD1. The CDR3 is made up of 15 amino acids. Germline CDR1 is LGHNA and CDR2 is YSLEER. V trimming: 4 bases; J trimming: 3 bases; junction bases outside the gene matches: 5. This chain's CDR3 is CASSPDRGPIYEQYF. The DNA of the CDR3 is TGCGCCAGCAGCCCGGACAGGGGGCCCATCTACGAGCAGTACTTC.

This clonotype was recorded many times. J is TRBJ2-1 and V is TRBV7-9, with 8 bases that match TRBD1. The V segment lost 2 bases and the J segment 9 bases; nucleotides outside the gene matches: 12. This CDR3 contains 16 residues. The germline gives CDR1 SEHNR, CDR2 FQNEAQ (reference sequence). The CDR3 nucleotides read TGTGCCAGCAGCTTATCGGGACAGGAGTTAAGACTTGAGCAGTTCTTC. Protein product: CASSLSGQELRLEQFF. Full variable domain (outside the CDR3, taken from reference TRBV7-9 and TRBJ2-1): DTGVSQNPRHKITKRGQNVTFRCDPISEHNRLYWYRQTLGQGPEFLTYFQNEAQLEKSRLLSDRFSAERPKGSFSTLEIQRTEQGDSAMYLCASSLSGQELRLEQFFGPGTRLTVL.

This clonotype has at least ten counts. The rearrangement uses TRBV6-2 or TRBV6-3 and TRBJ2-7; D uncertain. Trimming pared 2 bases from V and 1 base from J, leaving 12 bases between. CDR1 and CDR2 from the germline V gene are MNHEY and SVGEGT. This CDR3 spans 15 amino acids. CDR3: CASSYPALGSYEQYF. CDR3 DNA: TGTGCCAGCAGTTACCCGGCCCTCGGATCCTACGAGCAGTACTTC.

Comment on this clonotype: A much larger clone is a single base away; this may be a read error. This chain links TRBV30 with TRBJ2-7; D not certain. Germline V gene lookup returns CDR1 GTSNPN and CDR2 SVGIG (reference sequence). The CDR3 covers 13 residues. The germline V and J ends were trimmed by 0 bases and 0 bases, with 6 bases remaining between them. CDR3 coding DNA: TGTGCCTGGAGTGTTCCTCCCTCCTACGAGCAGTACTTC. Encoded protein: CAWSVPPSYEQYF.

This clonotype was counted many times. V gene TRBV5-1 combines with J gene TRBJ1-5; no definite D call. Germline CDR1 and CDR2: SGHRS and YFSETQ. Trimming pared 3 bases from V and 0 bases from J, leaving 10 bases between. The CDR3 totals 15 residues. CDR3 coding DNA: TGCGCCAGCAGCTACGGGCCCCATAGCAATCAGCCCCAGCATTTT. This codes for CASSYGPHSNQPQHF.

This clonotype came up many times. The gene calls are TRBV7-3 and TRBJ2-3; D might be TRBD2 (5 bases). CDR3 length: 13 amino acids. Trimming stripped 5 bases from V and 4 bases from J, with 10 bases between. Germline assignment: CDR1 SGHTA and CDR2 FQGTGA. In nucleotides, the CDR3 is TGTGCCAGCAGCCAACTAGTGGCAGATACGCAGTATTTT. This translates into CASSQLVADTQYF.

The CDR3 loop is CAGQDRTDYEQYF. The DNA for the CDR3 is TGTGCCGGCCAAGACAGAACCGACTACGAGCAGTACTTC. The chain joins TRBV6-2 or TRBV6-3 to TRBJ2-7, with TRBD1 as a possible D gene (5 bases). Trimming removed 11 bases from V and 3 bases from J, with 17 bases in between. The V gene's germline CDR1 is MNHEY and CDR2 SVGEGT. The CDR3 covers 13 residues.

This clonotype was seen a handful of times. A much larger clone is a single base away; this may be a read error. CDR3 DNA sequence: TGTGCCAACATGGGGACAGGCCAAGAGACCCAGTACTTC. Translation gives CANMGTGQETQYF. This chain joins TRBV4-2 and TRBJ2-5; 8 nucleotides match TRBD1. The CDR3 spans 13 residues. Germline lookup yields CDR1 LGHNA and CDR2 YNFKEQ. V dropped 10 bases and J dropped 1; count of bases not matched to a gene: 5.

This clonotype occurred many times. This chain uses TRBV16 with TRBJ2-3; the D is unclear. V was shortened by 0 bases and J by 4 bases, with 2 bases between the two germline ends. CDR1 is KGHSY, CDR2 FQNENV, per germline. The CDR3 loop spans 12 amino acids. In DNA form, the CDR3 reads TGTGCCAGCAGCCAATCCCCAGATACGCAGTATTTT. It specifies CASSQSPDTQYF. Based on the CDR3 plus reference TRBV16 and TRBJ2-3, the full variable domain is GEEVAQTPKHLVRGEGQKAKLYCAPIKGHSYVFWYQQVLKNEFKFLISFQNENVFDETGMPKERFSAKCLPNSPCSLEIQATKLEDSAVYFCASSQSPDTQYFGPGTRLTVL.

Notes on this clonotype: A read error may be the cause here, since a much bigger clone is one base away. Because it lacks the conserved phenylalanine or tryptophan at the end, this CDR3 is likely a read error. This sequence joins TRBV20-1 and TRBJ2-3, with D perhaps TRBD1 (5 bases). The V and J ends lost 5 bases and 11 bases respectively, with 14 bases between them. The CDR3 length is 11 residues. Germline V gene lookup returns CDR1 DFQATT and CDR2 SNEGSKA (reference sequence). Here the CDR3 reads CSASFQGGQYS. In nucleotides, the CDR3 is TGCAGTGCTTCCTTCCAGGGTGGGCAGTATTCT.

The sample holds a few counts of this clonotype. This chain joins TRBV15 and TRBJ2-1, with TRBD2 identical over 7 bases. The V segment lost 5 bases and the J segment 3 bases; nucleotides outside the gene matches: 7. Per the germline V gene, CDR1 is LNHNV and CDR2 is YYDKDF (reference sequence). The CDR3 has 15 residues. The CDR3 DNA is TGTGCCACCAGCTCTCGACTAGCAGACTACAATGAGCAGTTCTTC. Its protein product is CATSSRLADYNEQFF.

The sample holds one count of this clonotype. It may be a read error: a sequence one base away is much more abundant. The final CDR3 position lacks the conserved phenylalanine or tryptophan, pointing to a likely read error. The rearrangement links TRBV7-9 to TRBJ1-3; D gene uncertain. Trimming cost V 5 bases and J 5 bases, with 7 bases left between them. The CDR3 is made up of 12 amino acids. Germline CDR1 is SEHNR and CDR2 is FQNEAQ (reference sequence). For the CDR3, the DNA is TGTGCCAGCAGCCAGGACCGAAACACCATATATTCT. This sequence encodes CASSQDRNTIYS.

The chain joins TRBV6-6 to TRBJ1-4; possible D gene TRBD1, 6 bases. Germline V gene sequence: CDR1 MNHNY, CDR2 SVGAGI (reference sequence). This CDR3 comprises 19 residues. V dropped 7 bases and J dropped 0 bases, with 24 bases sitting between them. The CDR3 is CASTLTGWDVKATNEKLFF. CDR3 coding DNA: TGTGCCAGCACCTTAACAGGGTGGGACGTTAAGGCAACTAATGAAAAACTGTTTTTT.